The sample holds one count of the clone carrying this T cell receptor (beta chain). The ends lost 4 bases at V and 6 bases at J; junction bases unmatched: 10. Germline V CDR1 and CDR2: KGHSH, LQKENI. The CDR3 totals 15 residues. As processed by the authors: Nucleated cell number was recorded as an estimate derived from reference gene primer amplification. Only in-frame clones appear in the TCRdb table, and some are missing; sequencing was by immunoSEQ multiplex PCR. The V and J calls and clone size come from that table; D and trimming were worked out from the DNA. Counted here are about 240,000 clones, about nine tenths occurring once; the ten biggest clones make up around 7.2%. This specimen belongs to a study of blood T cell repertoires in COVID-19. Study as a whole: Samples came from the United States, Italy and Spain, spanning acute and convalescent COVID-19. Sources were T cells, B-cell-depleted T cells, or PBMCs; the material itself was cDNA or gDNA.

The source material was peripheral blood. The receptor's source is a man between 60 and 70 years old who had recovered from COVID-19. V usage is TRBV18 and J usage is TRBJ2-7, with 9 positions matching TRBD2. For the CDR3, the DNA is TGTGCCAGCTCACAAGAGCGGGGGGTCCCCTTCGAGCAGTACTTC. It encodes CASSQERGVPFEQYF.